Below, 11 T cell receptor beta chains from the same sample are listed, as sequenced in a study of T cells in women clearing cervical HPV infection. Method: immunoSEQ multiplex PCR; TCRdb's copy keeps in-frame clones and lacks some. The table gives 30,000 to 35,000 clones; the top ten clones make up less than 9% of it. The source material was blood buffy coat. The receptors here all came from a woman between 18 and 70 years old with a cervical HPV16 infection that either progressed to CIN3+ or cleared (not recorded which).

Concerning this clone itself: Read sequence stops 3 residues before the CDR3 end, and the germline J gene provides the missing end. V usage is TRBV12-3 or TRBV12-4 and J usage is TRBJ2-5; perhaps TRBD2 as D (6 bases). Trimming left V 6 bases short and J 3 bases short, with 17 bases between. The CDR3 contains 15 residues. Partial CDR3 DNA: TGTGCCAGCAGCATCCGCGGCGGGGTAAAAGAGACC. Translating it yields CASSIRGGVKET. The entire CDR3 protein is CASSIRGGVKETQYF.

Turning to this clone: The read ends 3 residues before the CDR3 terminus; that terminus is restored from the germline J gene. This chain links TRBV29-1 with TRBJ1-5; tentative D call: TRBD1 (5 bases). CDR1 and CDR2 (germline): SQVTM, ANQGSEA. The CDR3 sequence is 13 residues long. Trimming took off 1 base at V and 4 bases at J, with 8 bases between the two ends. The part of the CDR3 DNA that was read is TGCAGCGTTGAAGGGCAGGGAAATCAGCCC. It encodes CSVEGQGNQP. The full CDR3 protein is CSVEGQGNQPQHF.

Notes on this clone: At one end the junction does not follow the germline gene, possibly because of a read error. Read coverage stops 3 residues before the CDR3 terminus; the germline J gene supplies the remainder. The sample has other DNA sequences that encode this CDR3 too. The chain links TRBV20-1 to TRBJ1-3; possible D gene TRBD1, 6 bases. Germline V CDR1 and CDR2: DFQATT, SNEGSKA (reference sequence). The CDR3 totals 13 residues. This chain's CDR3 is CSAADSLRNTIYF. CDR3 DNA (partial): TGCAGTGCCGCGGACAGCCTGAGAAACACA.

On this clone: The read terminates 3 residues ahead of where the CDR3 ends, so the germline J gene completes it. This rearrangement joins TRBV7-9 to TRBJ2-1; D is possibly TRBD1 (5 bases). The CDR3 has 15 amino acids. Per the germline V gene, CDR1 is SEHNR and CDR2 is FQNEAQ (reference sequence). Trimming cost V 5 bases and J 3 bases, with 14 bases left between them. CDR3 DNA, as far as it was read: TGTGCCAGCAGCCCCGGACAAGGGGACTACAATGAG. Residues: CASSPGQGDYNE. The full CDR3 sequence reads CASSPGQGDYNEQFF. Full variable domain (remainder filled in from reference TRBV7-9 and TRBJ2-1): DTGVSQNPRHKITKRGQNVTFRCDPISEHNRLYWYRQTLGQGPEFLTYFQNEAQLEKSRLLSDRFSAERPKGSFSTLEIQRTEQGDSAMYLCASSPGQGDYNEQFFGPGTRLTVL.

On this clone: The missing CDR3 end, 3 residues past where the read stops, is filled in from the germline J gene. This rearrangement joins TRBV5-4 to TRBJ1-3; D possibly corresponds to TRBD1 (6 bases). The V gene's germline CDR1 is SGHNT and CDR2 YYREEE (reference sequence). V was pared by 3 bases and J by 3 bases, with 16 bases between. The CDR3 is 16 residues long. The covered CDR3 bases are TGTGCCAGCAGCTCCCCCGGGACATCGCGTGGAAACACC. Translating it yields CASSSPGTSRGNT. Given in full, the CDR3 is CASSSPGTSRGNTIYF.

Points on this clone: The CDR3 end falls 3 residues outside the read, so it is completed with the germline J gene. The chain is built from TRBV18 and TRBJ2-7; 11 bases map to TRBD2. The CDR3 runs 15 residues. Germline V CDR1 and CDR2: KGHSH, LQKENI. With 4 bases clipped from V and 4 bases from J, the junction kept 6 bases outside the gene matches. Incomplete CDR3 DNA: TGTGCCAGCTCACGAACCGGGACTAGCGGATACGAG. Protein: CASSRTGTSGYE. The CDR3, in full, reads CASSRTGTSGYEQYF.

As for this clone: The CDR3 end falls 3 residues outside the read, so it is completed with the germline J gene. V and J are TRBV30 and TRBJ1-2, with D unclear. CDR3 length: 10 amino acids. V was cut by 7 bases and J by 4 bases, with 7 bases left in between. Looked up from germline, CDR1 is GTSNPN and CDR2 is SVGIG (reference sequence). CDR3 amino acids: CALRTYGYTF. CDR3 DNA (partial): TGTGCCTTGCGAACCTATGGC.

The DNA read from the CDR3 is TGTGCCCTGGCCAGCTCTGGAAACACC. Its translation: CALASSGNT. The CDR3 reads in full as CALASSGNTIYF. V usage is TRBV7-2 and J usage is TRBJ1-3; D gene ambiguous. The read ends 3 residues before the CDR3 terminus; that terminus is restored from the germline J gene. The CDR3 extends over 12 amino acids. With 11 bases removed from V and 0 bases from J, the gap between germline ends came to 8 bases. Germline assignment: CDR1 SGHTA and CDR2 FQGNSA.

A word on this clone: The DNA ends 3 residues before the CDR3 does, and the rest of the CDR3 is filled in from the germline J gene. V gene TRBV30 combines with J gene TRBJ1-2; D gene unclear. This CDR3 has 13 amino acids. The germline gives CDR1 GTSNPN, CDR2 SVGIG (reference sequence). The sequenced part of the CDR3 DNA is TGTGCCTGGAGTGGCGGCGGTAACGGGGGC. This gives the protein CAWSGGGNGG. The full CDR3 protein reads CAWSGGGNGGYTF.

Concerning this clone itself: The read falls 3 residues short of the CDR3 end, and the missing part is taken from the germline J gene. This sequence joins TRBV5-5 and TRBJ1-2, with TRBD1 identical over 7 bases. CDR1 is SGHKS, CDR2 YYEKEE, per germline (reference sequence). The CDR3 contains 13 residues. V dropped 0 bases and J dropped 7; count of bases not matched to a gene: 3. The CDR3 spells CASSLEGAGGYTF. The CDR3 bases that were read are TGTGCCAGCAGCTTGGAGGGGGCCGGTGGC.

CDR3 DNA (partial): TGTGCCAGTAGTATAGAAGGTCAGCGTGCCCCCGATGGT. It is translated as CASSIEGQRAPDG. The full CDR3 protein is CASSIEGQRAPDGQYF. The chain joins TRBV19 to TRBJ2-4; no clear D. The CDR3 extends 3 residues past the end of the read, so its final part is completed from the germline J gene. Germline CDR1 LNHDA, CDR2 SQIVND (reference sequence). The CDR3 runs to 16 residues. The full variable domain, its missing parts supplied by reference TRBV19 and TRBJ2-4, is DGGITQSPKYLFRKEGQNVTLSCEQNLNHDAMYWYRQDPGQGLRLIYYSQIVNDFQKGDIAEGYSVSREKKESFPLTVTSAQKNPTAFYLCASSIEGQRAPDGQYFGAGTRLSVL.